The T cell receptor (beta chain) under discussion was sequenced for a study of Tregs in tolerant kidney transplant recipients. Overall study findings and caveats: Biological reproducibility was not directly addressed, but technical replication error appeared minimal.

Unstimulated regulatory T cells (CD4+CD25+CD127-), CD4+CD25- non-regulatory cells, CD4 and CD8 cells were FACS-sorted from thawed PBMCs. Assay: immunoSEQ multiplex PCR; the TCRdb copy retains only in-frame clones and omits some. The table lists about 64,000 clones, under 98% of them singletons. Germline values: CDR1 SGHNT, CDR2 YYREEE (reference sequence). CDR3 size: 13 residues. For this clone: What it binds is unknown.

The receptor comes from a human donor who received a combined kidney and bone marrow transplant. J is TRBJ2-2 and V is TRBV5-4, with D possibly being TRBD1 (5 bases). Sequenced here: Tregs from blood, sampled before the transplant. The CDR3 reads CASRAPNTGELFF. DNA of the CDR3: TGTGCTTCCAGGGCTCCGAACACCGGGGAGCTGTTTTTT.